What follows are 32 T cell receptor beta chains derived from one specimen sequenced in a study of blood T cell repertoires in COVID-19. Assay: immunoSEQ multiplex PCR; the TCRdb copy retains only in-frame clones and omits some. The top ten hold about 0.57% of the sample, which has 450,000 or so clones, less than 95% seen once. Sequences were obtained from PBMCs or T cells enriched from blood (not recorded which). The receptors were sampled from a man aged 18 to 35 who had recovered from COVID-19.

The rearrangement links TRBV5-5 to TRBJ1-1; possibly TRBD1 for D (6 bases). This CDR3 comprises 17 residues. CDR1 is SGHKS and CDR2 is YYEKEE in the germline V gene (reference sequence). V lost 6 bases, J lost 1 base, and 22 bases lay in between. CDR3 bases: TGTGCCAGCACCCTCGGGGGGTACAGGGATAGGAACACTGAAGCTTTCTTT. This sequence encodes CASTLGGYRDRNTEAFF.

The chain couples TRBV6-6 to TRBJ1-5; D not certain. Trimming shortened V by 6 bases and J by 7 bases, and 10 bases separated the two germline ends. This CDR3 has 12 amino acids. From germline, CDR1 is MNHNY and CDR2 SVGAGI (reference sequence). This CDR3 reads CASRKGEQPQHF. Here the CDR3 DNA reads TGTGCCAGCAGGAAGGGAGAACAGCCCCAGCATTTT.

The CDR3 is CASSLSPIGGHEQYF. CDR3 DNA: TGTGCCAGCAGTTTATCGCCGATAGGCGGCCACGAGCAGTACTTC. The rearrangement uses TRBV27 and TRBJ2-7; D is undetermined. The V end lost 0 bases, the J end lost 5 bases, and 14 bases lay between the germline ends. The CDR3 has 15 amino acids. Germline CDR1 and CDR2: MNHEY and SMNVEV (reference sequence).

This clone was seen more than once but under ten times. The chain has TRBV18 and TRBJ1-1; no definite D call. The CDR3 is 13 amino acids. Germline CDR1 reads KGHSH; CDR2 reads LQKENI. Trimming took off 4 bases at V and 5 bases at J, with 11 bases between the two ends. The CDR3 nucleotides read TGTGCCAGCTCACTTGGGAGGGAGACTGAAGCTTTCTTT. Its protein product is CASSLGRETEAFF.

The chain has TRBV30 and TRBJ1-5; possible D gene TRBD1, 5 bases. Per germline, CDR1 GTSNPN and CDR2 SVGIG (reference sequence). The ends were cut back, 3 bases at V and 6 bases at J, with 9 bases in the middle. This CDR3 has 12 residues. The chain's CDR3 is CAWSGGGQPQHF. CDR3 nucleotides: TGTGCCTGGAGCGGGGGAGGTCAGCCCCAGCATTTT.

J is TRBJ2-1 and V is TRBV5-4, with 10 bases that match TRBD2. Trimming removed 3 bases from V and 5 bases from J; junction bases left unmatched: 8. Germline V CDR1 and CDR2: SGHNT, YYREEE (reference sequence). The CDR3 extends over 16 amino acids. The CDR3 DNA reads as TGTGCCAGCAGCTCGGGGGGGACTAGCGCCAACAATGAGCAGTTCTTC. Protein: CASSSGGTSANNEQFF.

This rearrangement joins TRBV4-2 to TRBJ1-1, with unresolved D. Trimming cost V 0 bases and J 5 bases, with 7 bases left between them. The CDR3 is 13 residues long. Germline V gives CDR1 LGHNA, CDR2 YNFKEQ. CDR3 in DNA: TGTGCCAGCAGCCAAGAAGAGGGAACTGAAGCTTTCTTT. It is translated as CASSQEEGTEAFF.

The rearrangement joins TRBV5-1 to TRBJ2-1; maybe TRBD2 (6 bases). Trimming took 0 bases from V and 6 from J, leaving 13 bases between them. Germline V gene sequence: CDR1 SGHRS, CDR2 YFSETQ. This CDR3 contains 15 residues. In nucleotides, the CDR3 is TGCGCCAGCAGCTTGGACGGGACTCTTCCCAATGAGCAGTTCTTC. Protein product: CASSLDGTLPNEQFF.

The CDR3 loop reads CASSEEGTGNYGYTF. CDR3 in DNA: TGTGCCAGCAGTGAAGAGGGGACAGGGAACTATGGCTACACCTTC. This chain uses TRBV6-1 with TRBJ1-2; 9 nucleotides agree with TRBD1. This CDR3 contains 15 residues. The V segment lost 1 base and the J segment 2 bases; nucleotides outside the gene matches: 2. The germline V gene encodes CDR1 MNHNS and CDR2 SASEGT.

The rearrangement links TRBV18 to TRBJ2-4; the D is unclear. The CDR3 has 14 residues. V was pared by 1 base and J by 5 bases, with 9 bases between. The V gene's germline CDR1 is KGHSH and CDR2 LQKENI. CDR3 nucleotide sequence: TGTGCCAGCTCACCACGATCTCAGGAAAACATTCAGTACTTC. This gives the protein CASSPRSQENIQYF. Looking up the rest from reference TRBV18 and TRBJ2-4 gives the full variable domain: NAGVMQNPRHLVRRRGQEARLRCSPMKGHSHVYWYRQLPEEGLKFMVYLQKENIIDESGMPKERFSAEFPKEGPSILRIQQVVRGDSAAYFCASSPRSQENIQYFGAGTRLSVL.

V is TRBV29-1 and J is TRBJ1-2, with a weak D call TRBD1 (6 bases). The germline gives CDR1 SQVTM, CDR2 ANQGSEA. The V gene lost 4 bases and the J gene lost 4 bases, with 13 bases spanning the gap. The CDR3 spans 13 residues. The DNA of the CDR3 is TGCAGCGTTGGGGTGGACAGTCTCTATGGCTACACCTTC. Translating gives CSVGVDSLYGYTF.

In this sample, this clone turned up once. J is TRBJ2-3 and V is TRBV11-2, with 10 nucleotides matching TRBD2. The CDR3 length is 15 residues. Germline V gene sequence: CDR1 SGHAT, CDR2 FQNNGV. Trimming removed 6 bases from V and 9 bases from J; junction bases left unmatched: 12. This chain's CDR3 is CASSYTSGALGTQYF. The CDR3 nucleotides are TGTGCCAGCAGTTACACTAGCGGGGCCCTAGGCACGCAGTATTTT.

This chain connects TRBV7-3 to TRBJ1-2, with TRBD1 as a possible D gene (6 bases). CDR3 size: 13 residues. The V gene's germline CDR1 is SGHTA and CDR2 FQGTGA. V was shortened by 3 bases and J by 8 bases, with 13 bases between the two germline ends. CDR3 amino acids: CASSFTGFRGYTF. CDR3 DNA: TGTGCCAGCAGCTTTACAGGGTTTAGGGGCTACACCTTC.

The V call is TRBV7-9, the J call TRBJ1-3; the D is unclear. V was clipped by 5 bases and J by 4 bases, with 12 bases between them. The CDR3 sequence is 14 residues long. Germline V lookup: CDR1 SEHNR, CDR2 FQNEAQ (reference sequence). The CDR3 nucleotides read TGTGCCAGCAGCAACTCTAGCGCGGGAAACACCATATATTTT. Protein product: CASSNSSAGNTIYF.

The chain combines TRBV15 with TRBJ1-5; D may be TRBD1 (6 bases). CDR3 size: 18 residues. The V and J ends lost 0 bases and 8 bases respectively, with 23 bases between them. CDR1 is LNHNV, CDR2 YYDKDF, per germline (reference sequence). The CDR3 loop is CATSRESLPGHYSKPQHF. The CDR3 bases are TGTGCCACCAGCAGAGAAAGCCTTCCGGGACACTACTCGAAGCCCCAGCATTTT.

The CDR3 is CASSSGDPIAGQYF. CDR3 DNA: TGCGCCAGTTCCAGCGGGGATCCGATTGCGGGGCAGTACTTC. V usage is TRBV5-1 and J usage is TRBJ2-7; 7 bases are a match to TRBD2. The CDR3 spans 14 residues. Trimming at V came to 8 bases and at J to 9 bases, leaving 17 bases not matched to a gene. The germline CDR1 and CDR2 sequences are SGHRS and YFSETQ.

The chain uses TRBV7-9 and TRBJ1-1; D gene ambiguous. The V gene lost 2 bases and the J gene lost 0 bases, with 13 bases spanning the gap. CDR1 and CDR2 (germline): SEHNR, FQNEAQ (reference sequence). The CDR3 contains 16 residues. CDR3 in amino acids: CASSLSHGVVNTEAFF. The DNA of the CDR3 is TGTGCCAGCAGCTTAAGCCACGGGGTAGTGAACACTGAAGCTTTCTTT.

The chain uses TRBV19 and TRBJ2-5; possible D gene TRBD2, 5 bases. The ends were cut back, 6 bases at V and 5 bases at J, with 7 bases in the middle. The CDR3 length is 11 residues. Germline CDR1 LNHDA, CDR2 SQIVND (reference sequence). The CDR3 DNA sequence: TGTGCCAGTAGGGTAGCGGAGACCCAGTACTTC. Translation: CASRVAETQYF.

This sequence joins TRBV19 and TRBJ1-4; unclear D gene. The V end was cut by 5 bases, the J end by 8 bases, with 12 bases between. The CDR3 extends over 13 amino acids. The V gene's germline CDR1 is LNHDA and CDR2 SQIVND (reference sequence). CDR3 sequence: CASSQVVGEKLFF. CDR3 coding DNA: TGTGCCAGTAGTCAGGTCGTTGGGGAAAAACTGTTTTTT.

The chain carries TRBV6-2 or TRBV6-3 and TRBJ1-2; D call uncertain. CDR3 length equals 13 residues. CDR1 and CDR2 from the germline V gene are MNHEY and SVGEGT. Trimming shortened V by 3 bases and J by 2 bases, and 7 bases separated the two germline ends. The CDR3 spells CASSYSGNYGYTF. CDR3 DNA sequence: TGTGCCAGCAGTTATTCGGGGAACTATGGCTACACCTTC.

J is TRBJ2-7 and V is TRBV24-1; tentatively, D is TRBD2 (5 bases). The CDR3 is made up of 14 amino acids. The V end lost 5 bases, the J end lost 0 bases, and 10 bases lay between the germline ends. The V gene's germline CDR1 is KGHDR and CDR2 SFDVKD. CDR3 sequence reads: CATSAAGDSYEQYF. The CDR3 DNA is TGTGCCACCAGTGCCGCCGGGGACTCCTACGAGCAGTACTTC.

The genes are TRBV5-1 and TRBJ1-2; D perhaps matches TRBD1 (6 bases). CDR3 size: 15 residues. Germline CDR1 and CDR2: SGHRS and YFSETQ. V lost 0 bases and J 6 bases, leaving 15 bases between the germline ends. The CDR3 DNA reads TGCGCCAGCAGCTTGGTAGGGGGGGAACTCCATGGCTACACCTTC. This codes for CASSLVGGELHGYTF.

This clone was counted a few times. This sequence joins TRBV7-9 and TRBJ1-4; D gene ambiguous. CDR1 is SEHNR and CDR2 is FQNEAQ in the germline V gene (reference sequence). With 5 bases removed from V and 7 bases from J, the gap between germline ends came to 11 bases. The CDR3 spans 13 residues. The CDR3 region is CASSRSTGEKLFF. The DNA for the CDR3 is TGTGCCAGCAGCCGATCGACGGGTGAAAAACTGTTTTTT.

This rearrangement joins TRBV7-2 to TRBJ1-1; perhaps TRBD1 as D (6 bases). The CDR3 extends over 18 amino acids. The ends were cut back, 1 base at V and 4 bases at J, with 22 bases in the middle. Germline assignment: CDR1 SGHTA and CDR2 FQGNSA. CDR3 nucleotides: TGTGCCAGCAGCTTAGAGAACAGGGAAGGTTTAGGAGTCACTGAAGCTTTCTTT. It specifies CASSLENREGLGVTEAFF.

The CDR3 DNA reads as TGTGCCAGCAGTTTATCAGGGAGGGTAATGGGTCAGCCCCAGCATTTT. Translation: CASSLSGRVMGQPQHF. The chain joins TRBV28 to TRBJ1-5, with D possibly being TRBD1 (5 bases). Between the trimmed V and J ends, which lost 1 base and 6 bases, there was a span of 16 bases. This CDR3 contains 16 residues. Looked up from germline, CDR1 is MDHEN and CDR2 is SYDVKM.

V and J are TRBV6-5 and TRBJ1-2; perhaps TRBD1 as D (6 bases). CDR1 and CDR2 from the germline V gene are MNHEY and SVGAGI. The CDR3 totals 15 residues. V lost 7 bases and J 8 bases, leaving 23 bases between the germline ends. CDR3 in amino acids: CASTLMRGGQLGYTF. In DNA, the CDR3 is TGTGCCAGCACCCTGATGAGGGGGGGCCAGCTGGGCTACACCTTC.

CDR3 residues: CASSTGTGPGANVLTF. CDR3 DNA: TGTGCCAGTAGTACCGGGACAGGGCCTGGGGCCAACGTCCTGACTTTC. The J gene is TRBJ2-6, the V gene TRBV19, with 9 bases fitting TRBD1. CDR1 is LNHDA and CDR2 is SQIVND in the germline V gene (reference sequence). The junction had 3 bases not matched to a gene; V was cut back by 4 bases and J by 2 bases. This CDR3 contains 16 residues.

The J gene is TRBJ2-5, the V gene TRBV7-2; 8 positions agree with TRBD2. The germline V gene has CDR1 SGHTA and CDR2 FQGNSA. This CDR3 has 15 residues. V gave up 0 bases and J gave up 5 bases; unmatched junction bases: 5. The CDR3 nucleotides read TGTGCCAGCAGCTTAGCGACGGGAGGGAAGGAGACCCAGTACTTC. It is translated as CASSLATGGKETQYF.

The chain carries TRBV27 and TRBJ2-3; 12 bases are a match to TRBD2. The CDR3 contains 16 residues. Per the germline V gene, CDR1 is MNHEY and CDR2 is SMNVEV (reference sequence). The J segment lost 7 bases and the V segment lost 8 bases, leaving 13 bases of the junction unmatched. The CDR3 nucleotides read TGTGCCAGCGCTCTAGCGGGAGGGCTCAATGGATATACGCAGTATTTT. Translating it yields CASALAGGLNGYTQYF.

This clone occurred once. This chain links TRBV28 with TRBJ2-7; TRBD2 is a possible D gene (5 bases). V lost 8 bases and J 0 bases, leaving 11 bases between the germline ends. Germline CDR1 and CDR2: MDHEN and SYDVKM. This CDR3 region has 13 residues. CDR3 bases: TGTGCCAGCCTTGGGAGTGACTCCTACGAGCAGTACTTC. Its protein product is CASLGSDSYEQYF.

To note about this clone: Other nucleotide sequences in the sample specify the same CDR3. The chain employs TRBV2 and TRBJ1-4; tentatively, D is TRBD1 (5 bases). Trimming took off 4 bases at V and 2 bases at J, with 5 bases between the two ends. From germline, CDR1 is SNHLY and CDR2 FYNNEI. CDR3 length: 13 residues. In nucleotides, the CDR3 is TGTGCCAGCAGTGGGGGCACTAATGAAAAACTGTTTTTT. Protein product: CASSGGTNEKLFF.

V usage is TRBV20-1 and J usage is TRBJ1-1; 9 nucleotides agree with TRBD1. The germline CDR1 and CDR2 sequences are DFQATT and SNEGSKA (reference sequence). This CDR3 has 11 amino acids. V shed 6 bases, J shed 10 bases, and the junction held 6 bases outside the gene matches. In DNA form, the CDR3 reads TGCAGTGCCTCCCGGGACAGGGTAGCTTTCTTT. This encodes CSASRDRVAFF.